These 21 T cell receptor beta chains originate from one sample sequenced in a study of T-cell reconstitution after alpha-beta-depleted transplantation in children. Preparation of the TCRbeta library used unique molecular identifiers. A single record per CDR3 protein comes from TCRdb applying MiXCR to the PCR reads. This table has hundreds of thousands of distinct CDR3 sequences, 16% appearing once. The sample here was PBMCs from the stem cell graft donor, taken from the stem cell graft. These receptors were obtained from a human donor who donated a stem cell graft to a child with acute myeloid leukemia.

There are many counts of this clonotype. The rearrangement links TRBV7-2 to TRBJ2-5, with a tentative D call TRBD1 (6 bases). This CDR3 spans 13 amino acids. Looked up from germline, CDR1 is SGHTA and CDR2 is FQGNSA. Trimming left V 2 bases short and J 9 bases short, with 13 bases between. The CDR3 bases are TGTGCCAGCAGCTTACCATCGGACAGTCCCCAGTACTTC. Translation: CASSLPSDSPQYF.

This clonotype was counted once. The gene calls are TRBV20-1 and TRBJ1-4; D uncertain. Between the trimmed V and J ends, which lost 1 base and 7 bases, there was a span of 13 bases. Germline loops: CDR1 DFQATT, CDR2 SNEGSKA (reference sequence). The CDR3 extends over 14 amino acids. CDR3 sequence reads: CSARATGLFEKLFF. CDR3 DNA sequence: TGCAGTGCTAGAGCCACCGGACTGTTTGAAAAACTGTTTTTT.

The chain is built from TRBV3-1 and TRBJ2-1; 9 bases agree with TRBD1. V gave up 8 bases and J gave up 7 bases; unmatched junction bases: 15. The germline V gene encodes CDR1 LGHDT and CDR2 YNNKEL (reference sequence). The CDR3 loop spans 16 amino acids. CDR3 in amino acids: CASCLGGTGRGNEQFF. For the CDR3, the DNA is TGTGCCAGCTGTTTAGGCGGGACAGGGAGAGGGAATGAGCAGTTCTTC.

In this sample, this clonotype turned up many times. The rearrangement joins TRBV4-3 to TRBJ2-1; 7 nucleotides agree with TRBD2. The CDR3 spans 15 residues. J lost 5 bases, V lost 1 base, and 5 bases had no gene match. The germline V gene has CDR1 LGHNA and CDR2 YSLEER. The CDR3 DNA sequence: TGCGCCAGCAGCCAAGGGCGGGGGATGCACAATGAGCAGTTCTTC. It yields the protein CASSQGRGMHNEQFF.

The sample holds a few counts of this clonotype. V is TRBV5-1 and J is TRBJ2-3; TRBD2 is a possible D gene (5 bases). Between the trimmed V and J ends, which lost 3 bases and 5 bases, there was a span of 13 bases. Per germline, CDR1 SGHRS and CDR2 YFSETQ. The length of the CDR3 is 14 residues. The CDR3 sequence: CASSSPRAGDTQYF. The DNA for the CDR3 is TGCGCCAGCAGCTCGCCGAGGGCGGGAGATACGCAGTATTTT.

This chain connects TRBV2 to TRBJ1-2; a weak D match, TRBD1 (6 bases). CDR3 length equals 14 residues. The V gene lost 7 bases and the J gene lost 1 base, with 13 bases spanning the gap. From germline, CDR1 is SNHLY and CDR2 FYNNEI. Here the CDR3 DNA reads TGTGCCAGCACAGGGGACTCCCTTAACTATGGCTACACCTTC. Amino acid sequence: CASTGDSLNYGYTF.

This rearrangement joins TRBV20-1 to TRBJ2-1; no clear D. The CDR3 covers 13 residues. V lost 6 bases, J lost 1 base, and 10 bases lay in between. CDR1 is DFQATT, CDR2 SNEGSKA, per germline (reference sequence). Here the CDR3 DNA reads TGCAGTGCCTCTCACCGGTCCTACAATGAGCAGTTCTTC. This encodes CSASHRSYNEQFF.

V usage is TRBV20-1 and J usage is TRBJ1-4; possible D gene TRBD1, 5 bases. In germline, CDR1 is DFQATT, CDR2 SNEGSKA (reference sequence). CDR3 length equals 18 residues. V was shortened by 0 bases and J by 3 bases, with 20 bases between the two germline ends. The CDR3 sequence is CSARDVGLAGTSNEKLFF. The CDR3, as DNA: TGCAGTGCTAGAGATGTCGGACTAGCGGGGACTTCTAATGAAAAACTGTTTTTT.

This clonotype was counted a few times. The gene calls are TRBV5-5 and TRBJ1-2; no clear D. The CDR3 loop spans 15 amino acids. Germline V CDR1 and CDR2: SGHKS, YYEKEE (reference sequence). Trimming left V 0 bases short and J 4 bases short, with 13 bases between. Here the CDR3 reads CASSLDGSLLYGYTF. CDR3 sequence (DNA): TGTGCCAGCAGCTTGGACGGCAGCCTTCTCTATGGCTACACCTTC.

This clonotype was recorded many times. The chain uses TRBV7-2 and TRBJ2-1; TRBD2 aligns across 8 bases. The ends lost 4 bases at V and 2 bases at J; junction bases unmatched: 10. Germline CDR1 reads SGHTA; CDR2 reads FQGNSA. The CDR3 is made up of 17 amino acids. For the CDR3, the DNA is TGTGCCAGCAGCTCCCAGAGGGGCGGGGGGACCTACAATGAGCAGTTCTTC. Translated: CASSSQRGGGTYNEQFF.

This clonotype occurred many times. The chain is built from TRBV20-1 and TRBJ1-2; TRBD1 matches 7 bases. Losses at the gene ends were 1 base for V and 2 bases for J; bases not matched to a gene: 7. The germline V gene encodes CDR1 DFQATT and CDR2 SNEGSKA (reference sequence). The CDR3 totals 15 residues. The CDR3 region is CSARGTGGINYGYTF. The CDR3 coding sequence is TGCAGTGCTAGAGGGACAGGTGGAATCAACTATGGCTACACCTTC.

The V gene is TRBV19, the J gene TRBJ2-7; TRBD2 is a possible D gene (6 bases). V lost 4 bases and J lost 3, with 16 bases in between. This CDR3 has 15 residues. Germline values: CDR1 LNHDA, CDR2 SQIVND (reference sequence). In DNA form, the CDR3 reads TGTGCCAGTAGTAATGGAGGGGCCGGGGGCTACGAGCAGTACTTC. Translated, it gives CASSNGGAGGYEQYF.

The genes are TRBV12-3 or TRBV12-4 and TRBJ2-3; 9 nucleotides line up with TRBD1. V lost 2 bases and J lost 3; bases outside the gene matches: 3. This CDR3 region has 15 residues. The CDR3 nucleotides read TGTGCCAGCAGTTTATGGGACAGGGATACAGATACGCAGTATTTT. Protein sequence: CASSLWDRDTDTQYF.

The chain links TRBV20-1 to TRBJ1-1; D unclear. CDR1 is DFQATT and CDR2 is SNEGSKA in the germline V gene (reference sequence). CDR3 length: 14 residues. V shed 6 bases and J shed 3 bases, with 17 bases lying between them. CDR3 sequence reads: CSAQAPGWDTEAFF. DNA of the CDR3: TGCAGTGCCCAGGCTCCGGGTTGGGACACTGAAGCTTTCTTT.

This clonotype has a count of ten or more. V usage is TRBV7-2 and J usage is TRBJ2-1; 13 bases align to TRBD2. The CDR3 covers 13 residues. Germline CDR1 SGHTA, CDR2 FQGNSA. Trimming at V came to 8 bases and at J to 6 bases, leaving 1 base not matched to a gene. DNA of the CDR3: TGTGCCAGCCGGACTAGCGGGGGCAATGAGCAGTTCTTC. This sequence encodes CASRTSGGNEQFF. Full variable domain (missing parts from reference TRBV7-2 and TRBJ2-1): GAGVSQSPSNKVTEKGKDVELRCDPISGHTALYWYRQSLGQGLEFLIYFQGNSAPDKSGLPSDRFSAERTGGSVSTLTIQRTQQEDSAVYLCASRTSGGNEQFFGPGTRLTVL.

The chain recombines TRBV30 with TRBJ1-1, with TRBD1 as a possible D gene (5 bases). Germline V gene sequence: CDR1 GTSNPN, CDR2 SVGIG (reference sequence). The CDR3 totals 12 residues. The V and J ends lost 7 bases and 9 bases respectively, with 18 bases between them. Here the CDR3 reads CASQKGAEKAFF. For the CDR3, the DNA is TGTGCCTCCCAAAAAGGGGCAGAAAAAGCTTTCTTT. The entire variable domain, with the rest obtained from reference TRBV30 and TRBJ1-1, is as follows: SQTIHQWPATLVQPVGSPLSLECTVEGTSNPNLYWYRQAAGRGLQLLFYSVGIGQISSEVPQNLSASRPQDRQFILSSKKLLLSDSGFYLCASQKGAEKAFFGQGTRLTVV.

This clonotype was counted between two and nine times. This sequence may be a read error, since a much larger clone differs from it by one base. The V call is TRBV3-1, the J call TRBJ2-1; D gene uncertain. The V gene's germline CDR1 is LGHDT and CDR2 YNNKEL (reference sequence). This CDR3 is 14 amino acids long. Trimming removed 2 bases from V and 2 bases from J, with 7 bases in between. The CDR3 DNA follows: TGTGCCAGCAGCCAACGAACAGCCTACAATGAGCAGTTCTTC. Translated, it gives CASSQRTAYNEQFF.

V is TRBV24-1 and J is TRBJ2-7; 7 nucleotides line up with TRBD2. This CDR3 is 13 amino acids long. The V gene end was trimmed by 6 bases and the J gene end by 1 base; junction bases not matched to a gene: 2. The germline gives CDR1 KGHDR, CDR2 SFDVKD. For the CDR3, the DNA is TGTGCCACCAGTCCAGCGGGATCCTACGAGCAGTACTTC. As protein: CATSPAGSYEQYF.

At least ten counts were recorded for this clonotype. The rearrangement uses TRBV4-3 and TRBJ2-1, with D perhaps matching TRBD2 (5 bases). Germline V CDR1 and CDR2: LGHNA, YSLEER. This CDR3 has 17 amino acids. V was pared by 2 bases and J by 1 base, with 15 bases between. The CDR3 nucleotides read TGCGCCAGCAGCCAAACCATCACGGCGGGTTCCTACAATGAGCAGTTCTTC. As protein: CASSQTITAGSYNEQFF.

This chain joins TRBV11-1 and TRBJ2-7, with D tentatively TRBD1 (5 bases). The germline V and J ends were trimmed by 3 bases and 4 bases, with 10 bases remaining between them. Germline loops: CDR1 SGHAT, CDR2 FQDESV (reference sequence). This CDR3 spans 13 amino acids. The CDR3 region is CASSFTRAYEQYF. DNA for the CDR3: TGTGCCAGCAGCTTTACCAGGGCTTACGAGCAGTACTTC.

The CDR3 spells CASGGTRIAYEQYF. DNA for the CDR3: TGTGCCAGTGGAGGGACAAGAATAGCCTACGAGCAGTACTTC. The V call is TRBV6-1, the J call TRBJ2-7; perhaps D is TRBD1 or TRBD2 (6 bases each). The germline V and J ends were trimmed by 9 bases and 2 bases, with 17 bases remaining between them. The CDR3 is made up of 14 amino acids. CDR1 MNHNS and CDR2 SASEGT come from the germline V gene.